Presented here are 5 T cell receptor beta chains from one specimen sequenced in a study of response to subunit inactivated influenza vaccine. Using its own MiXCR run on the RT-PCR reads, TCRdb lists one record per CDR3 protein. The top ten clones hold 2.5% to 3% of a sample with about 540,000 distinct CDR3 sequences, roughly 23% of them seen once. These data were likewise used in another study, on T cells expressing NK-cell markers. This second study notes: What made the TCR beta cDNA was 5'RACE template switching with UMIs.

This sample comprised CD4+ T cells sorted from PBMCs, obtained roughly 12 days after vaccination. Receptor source: a man aged 45 to 65 who received an inactivated influenza vaccine.

This clonotype has only a few counts. CDR3 DNA: TGTGCCAGCAGCTTGGAACAGGGGAAAGAGACCCAGTACTTC. Protein: CASSLEQGKETQYF. The J gene is TRBJ2-5, the V gene TRBV5-4; 7 nucleotides agree with TRBD1. From germline, CDR1 is SGHNT and CDR2 YYREEE (reference sequence). V dropped 0 bases and J dropped 3; count of bases not matched to a gene: 2. CDR3 length: 14 residues.

The chain is built from TRBV18 and TRBJ2-3; D is unclear. CDR3 size: 15 residues. Germline V CDR1 and CDR2: KGHSH, LQKENI. V lost 3 bases to trimming and J lost 8 bases, with 18 bases between them. CDR3 bases: TGTGCCAGCTCACCGATGGGATTAGACGGAGTTACGCAGTATTTT. Amino acids: CASSPMGLDGVTQYF.

This clonotype was seen only a few times. J is TRBJ2-2 and V is TRBV28, with D unclear. The CDR3 length is 15 residues. The V end was cut by 6 bases, the J end by 4 bases, with 15 bases between. Germline CDR1 and CDR2: MDHEN and SYDVKM. This chain's CDR3 is CASSPFGRITGELFF. CDR3 bases: TGTGCCAGCAGCCCTTTCGGTAGGATCACCGGGGAGCTGTTTTTT. Filled out from reference TRBV28 and TRBJ2-2, the complete variable domain reads DVKVTQSSRYLVKRTGEKVFLECVQDMDHENMFWYRQDPGLGLRLIYFSYDVKMKEKGDIPEGYSVSREKKERFSLILESASTNQTSMYLCASSPFGRITGELFFGEGSRLTVL.

V is TRBV30 and J is TRBJ1-2, with D hard to call. V was cut by 0 bases and J by 2 bases, with 10 bases left in between. CDR1 and CDR2 (germline): GTSNPN, SVGIG (reference sequence). CDR3 size: 14 residues. CDR3 sequence: CAWSVPQKNYGYTF. Written as DNA, the CDR3 is TGTGCCTGGAGTGTTCCGCAGAAGAACTATGGCTACACCTTC.

This clonotype turned up a few times. V gene TRBV12-3 or TRBV12-4 combines with J gene TRBJ1-6; 8 bases line up with TRBD1. The V gene end was trimmed by 8 bases and the J gene end by 8 bases; junction bases not matched to a gene: 5. The CDR3 is 13 residues long. CDR3 residues: CASATGDYSPLHF. As DNA, the CDR3 is TGTGCCAGCGCGACAGGGGATTATTCACCCCTCCACTTT.